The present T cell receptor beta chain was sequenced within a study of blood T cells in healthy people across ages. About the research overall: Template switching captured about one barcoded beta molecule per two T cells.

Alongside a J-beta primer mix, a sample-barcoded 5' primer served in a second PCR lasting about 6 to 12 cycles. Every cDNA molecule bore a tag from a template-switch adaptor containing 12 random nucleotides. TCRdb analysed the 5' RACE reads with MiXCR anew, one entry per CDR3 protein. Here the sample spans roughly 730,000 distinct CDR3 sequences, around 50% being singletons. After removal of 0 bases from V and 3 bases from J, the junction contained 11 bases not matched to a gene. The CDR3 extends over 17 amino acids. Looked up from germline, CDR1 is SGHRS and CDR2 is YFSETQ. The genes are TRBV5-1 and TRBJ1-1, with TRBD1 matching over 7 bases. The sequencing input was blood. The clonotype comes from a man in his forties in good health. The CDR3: CASSLVTGAGGYTEAFF. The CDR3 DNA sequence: TGCGCCAGCAGCTTGGTTACAGGGGCTGGTGGATACACTGAAGCTTTCTTT.